This TCR beta chain was recovered during a study of blood T cell repertoires in COVID-19 (dated by TCRdb to 2018 to 2020). In the study overall: Samples covering the acute and convalescent phases of COVID-19 were provided by collaborators in the United States, Italy and Spain. Samples were obtained from the ongoing ImmuneRACE study (first 160 participants) and from 1,254 subjects provided by 6 global collaborators. The prospective study material was composed of cDNA or gDNA derived from T cells, B-cell-depleted T cells, or PBMCs. The repertoires were released in a freely available public database meant as a resource for research on the immune response to SARS-CoV-2. Deeply sampled blood TCRbeta repertoires from subjects exposed to, actively infected with, or recovered from COVID-19 were included in the dataset. Where HLA class I and class II types were available, the types were taken from metadata supplied by the sample provider, not from assay-based typing. Sample metadata almost always included a de-identified subject ID, COVID-19 status, age in years and sex.

Study-wide findings and limitations: Clinical and demographic metadata were provided uncurated, with the amount varying by source and participant.

At one collaborating source in Seattle, patients were enrolled during active infection and were followed longitudinally through the course of disease. Collaborating institutions collected whole blood in K2EDTA tubes following their own protocols. For TCRbeta analysis, collaborators shipped samples in one of three forms: frozen whole blood, isolated PBMCs, or DNA extracted from either of those sample types. As regards this clone: Its binding antigen is unknown. Qualities for individual bases were not recorded, and no much larger clone is one base off.

The immunoSEQ Assay, a bias-controlled multiplex PCR, was used to amplify TCRbeta CDR3 regions from genomic DNA. The study's own analysis went as follows. The number of nucleated cells in each sample was estimated from the amplification of reference gene primers within the assay. To quantify the absolute abundance of each unique TCRbeta CDR3 rearrangement, sequence reads were collapsed and filtered. For each sample, productive Simpson clonality was calculated as the square root of Simpson's diversity index over productive rearrangements. The table was pulled from immuneACCESS by TCRdb, which kept in-frame rearrangements only. Such tables lose some clones; where checked, under half of the loss comes from unresolved V genes, and the rest has no known cause. D and trimming were read from the DNA, whereas the V and J calls and clone size are those reported in that table. The sample table holds 55,000 to 65,000 clones, of which about 91% were seen once. Approximately 45% of the sample belongs to the ten largest clones.

The germline V gene (reference sequence) yields LGHDT for CDR1 and YNNKEL for CDR2. The V end loses 4 bases and the J end loses 5 bases, and a stretch of 9 bases separates them. Taken from cysteine to phenylalanine, the CDR3 has 13 residues. Only the CDR3 portion is preserved as DNA: 39 bases, with reading frame beginning at the first base. The chain links TRBV3-1 (or the pseudogene TRBV3-2) with TRBJ1-5; the D segment could be TRBD1, given 6 matching bases. This TCR was recovered from a woman aged 55-69 years with COVID-19, enrolled during active disease. Sample: peripheral blood. The CDR3 protein is CASSLQGYQPQHF. The DNA sequence is as follows: TGTGCCAGCAGCCTGCAGGGGTATCAGCCCCAGCATTTT.